This is a list of T cell receptor beta chains from one sample in a study of cytomegalovirus exposure and HLA in healthy donors. Sequencing was performed with immunoSEQ multiplex PCR; in TCRdb, only in-frame clones are kept and a portion is missing. The table includes about 130,000 clones, more than 80% detected once. Sample: PBMCs. The receptor source for this set is a woman in her twenties or thirties in good health and CMV-seropositive. CDR3s include the opening cysteine and the closing phenylalanine or tryptophan. The D gene is left open where the match is weak. Clone size, where shown, is once, few, many, or a class for clones that have expanded.

size	J	D	length	V	DNA	CDR3
-	TRBJ2-7	-	14	TRBV5-1	TGCGCCAGCAGCTTCCGAGACAGGTTCTACGAGCAGTACTTC	CASSFRDRFYEQYF
-	TRBJ1-2	TRBD1	17	TRBV28	TGTGCCAGCAGTGACCCGGGACAGGGGGTTCCTAACTATGGCTACACCTTC	CASSDPGQGVPNYGYTF
-	TRBJ1-6	-	13	TRBV7-3	TGTGCCAGCAGCCTGGACAGCAATTCACCCCTCCACTTT	CASSLDSNSPLHF
-	TRBJ2-4	-	14	TRBV29-1	TGCAGCGTAGTAGGACTACTAGCCAAAAACATTCAGTACTTC	CSVVGLLAKNIQYF
once	TRBJ1-5	TRBD1	13	TRBV27	TGTGCCAGCAGTTTTTCAGGGGGTCAGCCCCAGCATTTT	CASSFSGGQPQHF
once	TRBJ2-7	-	17	TRBV4-1	TGCGCCAGCAGCCAAGATAGCGGCCCCTCTTTTTCCTACGAGCAGTACTTC	CASSQDSGPSFSYEQYF
-	TRBJ2-1	-	18	TRBV5-4	TGTGCCAGCAGCTTCGGAGCACATGGCGCCTTCAATTACAATGAGCAGTTCTTC	CASSFGAHGAFNYNEQFF
-	TRBJ1-5	-	15	TRBV28	TGTGCCAGCAGTTCAAGGGGTTGGGGCAATCAGCCCCAGCATTTT	CASSSRGWGNQPQHF
few	TRBJ2-2	TRBD1	14	TRBV29-1	TGCAGCGGACGGACAGGAGCGAACACCGGGGAGCTGTTTTTT	CSGRTGANTGELFF
-	TRBJ1-1	-	15	TRBV6-5	TGTGCCAGCAAGCCCCCCCTGGCGGGGGCGCGGATGGCTTTCTTT	CASKPPLAGARMAFF
-	TRBJ2-6	TRBD1	13	TRBV18	TGTGCCAGCTCACGGGGACAGGAGGACGTCCTGACTTTC	CASSRGQEDVLTF
-	TRBJ1-1	-	13	TRBV6-5	TGTGCCAGCAGCCCCCTGGCGGACACTGAAGCTTTCTTT	CASSPLADTEAFF
-	TRBJ2-5	TRBD2	13	TRBV5-6	TGTGCCAGCAGCTTACTAGCGGGAGAGGTTCAGTACTTC	CASSLLAGEVQYF
-	TRBJ1-3	-	18	TRBV30	TGTGCCTGGAGTCCTCCGGGGGAAGCTATAGCCTCTGGAAACACCATATATTTT	CAWSPPGEAIASGNTIYF
-	TRBJ2-3	-	14	TRBV6-1	TGTGCCAGCAGTGTTAACAACAGGGCTGGCACGCAGTATTTT	CASSVNNRAGTQYF
-	TRBJ2-1	TRBD2	14	TRBV10-3	TGTGCCATCAGTGAGTCGGTGGGACTAGAGGAGCAGTTCTTC	CAISESVGLEEQFF
-	TRBJ1-2	-	15	TRBV6-6	TGTGCCAGCCGCGCTGGGGGGGTAGTATACTATGGCTACACCTTC	CASRAGGVVYYGYTF
-	TRBJ2-3	TRBD1	13	TRBV19	TGTGCCAGTAGGGGACAGGGTGCAGATACGCAGTATTTT	CASRGQGADTQYF
-	TRBJ2-5	TRBD2	18	TRBV4-1	TGCGCCAGCAGCCAAGGGACTAGCGGGGGCCTTGCGGGGGAGACCCAGTACTTC	CASSQGTSGGLAGETQYF
-	TRBJ2-7	-	14	TRBV11-2	TGTGCCAGCAGCTTAGAGGCTCGGGCCTACGAGCAGTACTTC	CASSLEARAYEQYF
-	TRBJ2-1	TRBD1	15	TRBV27	TGTGCCAGCAGATCACCGGGACAGGGTAACAATGAGCAGTTCTTC	CASRSPGQGNNEQFF
-	TRBJ2-2	TRBD2	16	TRBV5-1	TGCGCCAGCAGCTCCGGACTAGCCCCTTCCGCCGGGGAGCTGTTTTTT	CASSSGLAPSAGELFF
-	TRBJ1-2	-	13	TRBV30	TGTGCCTGGAGTGTAGGAGAGAACTATGGCTACACCTTC	CAWSVGENYGYTF
-	TRBJ2-3	TRBD2	16	TRBV5-1	TGCGCCAGCAGCCGCGCGAGCGGGACGAGCACAGATACGCAGTATTTT	CASSRASGTSTDTQYF
few	TRBJ1-1	-	14	TRBV5-4	TGTGCCAGCAGCCCCGGGGGGGTGAACACTGAAGCTTTCTTT	CASSPGGVNTEAFF
-	TRBJ1-1	-	13	TRBV7-9	TGTGCCAGCAGCTTGAGGTTGAACACTGAAGCTTTCTTT	CASSLRLNTEAFF